This record covers a single TCR beta chain. This clone appeared once. Its antigen remains undetermined. No per-base quality is available; no much larger clone lies one base away. This record belongs to a study of OX40 agonist ivuxolimab in advanced cancers. In terms of the full investigation: Ivuxolimab, which targeted the costimulatory receptor OX40 (CD134), was an agonistic, fully human IgG2 monoclonal antibody. Patients were allowed to have had prior anti-PD-1, anti-PD-L1 or anti-CTLA-4 therapy, and around 40% of the dose-escalation patients had previously received checkpoint inhibitors. The point of sequencing TCRbeta in the periphery was to test whether ivuxolimab changed TCR sequence diversity and drove clonal T-cell expansion. Of the approximately 54 patients in dose escalation, some 19 had hepatocellular carcinoma, some 15 had melanoma, 9 had renal cell carcinoma and 9 had head and neck cancer. The paper reports the monotherapy dose-escalation portion (N ≈ 50 patients) of the phase I ivuxolimab trial. Partial responses occurred in three dose-escalation patients: two with cutaneous melanoma and one with hepatocellular carcinoma. In the dose-escalation cohort, more than 75% of patients were male, and the mean age was approximately 60 years, with a range of 23 to 79. Intravenous ivuxolimab was administered to patients every 2 weeks at six dose levels: 0.01, 0.1, 0.3, 1.5, 3 and 10 mg/kg.

Patients with autoimmune disease history or receiving systemic immunosuppression were excluded from the trial. Peripheral blood for TCR sequencing was drawn from every dose cohort at baseline, at cycle 4 day 1 and at cycle 7 day 1. Samples came from an open-label, multicenter, first-in-human phase I dose-escalation trial of ivuxolimab. Adults with locally advanced or metastatic melanoma, renal cell carcinoma, hepatocellular carcinoma or head and neck squamous cell carcinoma were enrolled in the trial. Before TCR sequencing, CD4+ and CD8+ T cells were separately sorted from peripheral blood. For sequencing of the TCRbeta CDR3 region, genomic DNA was extracted from the sorted cells. TCRbeta CDR3 regions were sequenced using the immunoSEQ Assay. This is the immuneACCESS table as TCRdb keeps it, with only in-frame sequences that have V and J called. A part of the clones is gone; compared with another copy, unresolved V genes explain less than half, and the rest is unexplained. This sample has fewer than 50,000 clones in its table, and about 90% of those were observed once. Of the sample, approximately 0.6% is held by the ten largest clones.

Results and caveats for the whole study, not just this receptor: The antigen specificity of the peripheral T cells that underwent clonal expansion was not determined. Low levels of normalized T-cell clonal expansion were also seen in some patients who did not respond. At doses of 0.1 to 3.0 mg/kg, clonal expansion of both CD4+ and CD8+ T cells in blood was seen between baseline and week 6. Partial responders in the 0.1-3.0 mg/kg groups had among the lowest normalized peripheral clonal expansion, especially among CD8+ T cells. After ivuxolimab, more expanded clones were found on average in CD8+ T cells than in CD4+ T cells.

There are 13 amino acids in the CDR3, from cysteine to phenylalanine inclusive. Only the CDR3 DNA stays, 39 bases, in frame from base 1. CDR1 and CDR2 are drawn from the germline V gene: SQVTM, ANQGSEA. The germline ends are 13 bases apart after V is trimmed by 7 bases and J by 1 base. The sequence derives from an adult with an advanced solid tumor such as melanoma, head and neck, liver or kidney cancer. The sequence links TRBV29-1 to TRBJ1-1, with the D gene not confidently named. This specimen consisted of CD4+ or CD8+ T cells sorted from blood, obtained in a trial of the OX40 agonist ivuxolimab. The CDR3 in this case is CSAGRTANTEAFF. Here is the DNA: TGCAGCGCCGGAAGGACGGCGAACACTGAAGCTTTCTTT.